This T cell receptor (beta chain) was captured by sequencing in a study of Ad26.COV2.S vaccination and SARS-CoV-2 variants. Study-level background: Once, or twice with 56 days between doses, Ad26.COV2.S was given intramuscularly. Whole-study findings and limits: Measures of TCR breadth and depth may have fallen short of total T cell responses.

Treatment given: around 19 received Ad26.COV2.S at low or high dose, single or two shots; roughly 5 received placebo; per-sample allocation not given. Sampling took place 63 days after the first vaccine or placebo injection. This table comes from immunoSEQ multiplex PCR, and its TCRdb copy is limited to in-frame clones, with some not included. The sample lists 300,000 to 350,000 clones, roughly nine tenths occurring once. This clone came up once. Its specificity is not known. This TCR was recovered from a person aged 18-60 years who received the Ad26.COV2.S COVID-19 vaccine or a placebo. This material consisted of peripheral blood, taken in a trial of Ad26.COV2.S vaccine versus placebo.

CDR3 bases: TGTGCCAGCAGCCCCAGAGGAACAGGCTATGGCTACACCTTC. This codes for CASSPRGTGYGYTF. V gene TRBV3-1 (or the pseudogene TRBV3-2) combines with J gene TRBJ1-2; a possible D gene is TRBD1 (5 bases). The germline V gene has CDR1 LGHDT and CDR2 YNNKEL (reference sequence). The V and J ends lost 4 bases and 4 bases respectively, with 13 bases between them. The CDR3 contains 14 residues.